This TCR beta chain derives from a study of early T cells in non-severe SARS-CoV-2 infection. Study information: Unpaired chains resulted from sequencing bulk RNA of unsorted whole blood.

TCRdb processed the 5' RACE reads anew with MiXCR; each CDR3 protein has one entry. The sample contains approximately 120,000 distinct CDR3 sequences, about 15% of which appear only once. Trimming removed 2 bases from V and 6 bases from J; junction bases left unmatched: 9. CDR3 size: 15 residues. The V gene's germline CDR1 is MDHEN and CDR2 SYDVKM. This clonotype was counted between two and nine times. This TCR derives from an adult who was a healthcare worker with PCR-confirmed SARS-CoV-2 infection or an uninfected control (not recorded which). V gene TRBV28 combines with J gene TRBJ1-2; 7 positions agree with TRBD1. Sequenced: whole blood. In DNA form, the CDR3 reads TGTGCCAGCAGTTTAGGAGGGGGCATACTTGATGGCTACACCTTC. Its translation is CASSLGGGILDGYTF.